This TCR beta chain is drawn from a study of T cell responses to AZD1222 COVID-19 vaccine. Sequencing was performed with immunoSEQ multiplex PCR; in TCRdb, only in-frame clones are kept and a portion is missing. The sample holds 89,000 or so clones, around 93% seen once. The CDR3 covers 16 residues. Per the germline V gene, CDR1 is SGHVS and CDR2 is FQNEAQ. Trimming shortened V by 0 bases and J by 2 bases, and 14 bases separated the two germline ends. This receptor was taken from an adult who received the AZD1222 COVID-19 vaccine. Sequenced here: peripheral blood, sampled 28 days after the second AZD1222 dose. V is TRBV7-8 and J is TRBJ2-7; a weak D match, TRBD2 (5 bases). CDR3: CASSLARRFEAYEQYF. The CDR3 region has the DNA TGTGCCAGCAGCTTAGCGCGGAGGTTTGAAGCCTACGAGCAGTACTTC.